This passage covers 17 T cell receptor beta chains from one sample sequenced in a study of cytomegalovirus exposure and HLA in healthy donors. The study ran its PCR with 60 Vbeta and 13 Jbeta primers. The assay was immunoSEQ multiplex PCR, and TCRdb's table has in-frame clones only and misses some. This table holds approximately 150,000 clones, roughly 80% found once. Sequenced sample: PBMCs. The receptors originated from a woman aged 40 to 55 in good health and CMV-seronegative.

The chain combines TRBV19 with TRBJ2-3; D is possibly TRBD1 (6 bases). Germline V gene lookup returns CDR1 LNHDA and CDR2 SQIVND (reference sequence). The CDR3 contains 15 residues. Trimming shortened V by 3 bases and J by 1 base, and 11 bases separated the two germline ends. DNA of the CDR3: TGTGCCAGTAGTATTCAAGGGGGTGGCACAGATACGCAGTATTTT. It codes for CASSIQGGGTDTQYF. The whole variable domain, filled in from reference TRBV19 and TRBJ2-3, reads DGGITQSPKYLFRKEGQNVTLSCEQNLNHDAMYWYRQDPGQGLRLIYYSQIVNDFQKGDIAEGYSVSREKKESFPLTVTSAQKNPTAFYLCASSIQGGGTDTQYFGPGTRLTVL.

In its sample, this clone was seen a few times. The V call is TRBV9, the J call TRBJ2-1, with 7 bases matching TRBD2. The CDR3 runs 16 residues. CDR1 and CDR2 from the germline V gene are SGDLS and YYNGEE. Germline trimming cut 3 bases from V and 3 bases from J; bases unmatched to any gene: 9. The CDR3 coding sequence is TGTGCCAGCAGCGACCTCGGGGGGTGGGGCTACAATGAGCAGTTCTTC. This translates into CASSDLGGWGYNEQFF.

The chain has TRBV7-9 and TRBJ1-1; tentative D call: TRBD1 (6 bases). Germline V gene data show CDR1 as SEHNR and CDR2 as FQNEAQ (reference sequence). V lost 5 bases and J 7 bases, leaving 14 bases between the germline ends. The CDR3 loop spans 13 amino acids. Here the CDR3 DNA reads TGTGCCAGCAGCGACGGACAGAGGATTGAAGCTTTCTTT. Its translation is CASSDGQRIEAFF.

The chain has TRBV20-1 and TRBJ1-1; possible D gene TRBD1, 5 bases. Trimming cost V 5 bases and J 6 bases, with 10 bases left between them. This CDR3 region has 11 residues. In germline, CDR1 is DFQATT, CDR2 SNEGSKA (reference sequence). CDR3 in DNA: TGCAGTGCTGTGGGGGGTTCTGAAGCTTTCTTT. Protein sequence: CSAVGGSEAFF.

This chain links TRBV14 with TRBJ2-7; TRBD2 aligns across 11 bases. The germline CDR1 and CDR2 sequences are SGHDN and FVKESK. V dropped 0 bases and J dropped 4; count of bases not matched to a gene: 5. The CDR3 is 16 residues long. As DNA, the CDR3 is TGTGCCAGCAGCCAAGATCTAACTAGCGGGAGTTACGAGCAGTACTTC. Protein: CASSQDLTSGSYEQYF.

This chain links TRBV6-5 with TRBJ1-6; D is possibly TRBD1 (6 bases). This CDR3 is built from 12 residues. V was pared by 11 bases and J by 7 bases, with 12 bases between. The germline CDR1 and CDR2 sequences are MNHEY and SVGAGI. As DNA, the CDR3 is TGTGCCGCCAGGGGTCCCAATTCACCCCTCCACTTT. Its protein product is CAARGPNSPLHF.

J is TRBJ2-6 and V is TRBV6-4; D gene unclear. V lost 3 bases to trimming and J lost 4 bases, with 10 bases between them. Germline V gene lookup returns CDR1 MRHNA and CDR2 SNTAGT. The CDR3 runs 15 residues. The CDR3 nucleotides are TGTGCCAGCAGTGATAGAAGTACGGGGGCCAACGTCCTGACTTTC. Translation: CASSDRSTGANVLTF.

Details on this clone: One end of the junction does not line up with germline, which may come from a read error. The chain combines TRBV19 with TRBJ2-6, with D tentatively TRBD1 (6 bases). In germline, CDR1 is LNHDA, CDR2 SQIVND (reference sequence). The CDR3 contains 17 residues. The CDR3 DNA reads TGTGCCAGTAGTATAGATTCCGGGACAACTGGGGCCAACGGCCTGACTTTC. It yields the protein CASSIDSGTTGANGLTF.

The chain links TRBV19 to TRBJ1-2; D is perhaps TRBD1 (5 bases). Germline V gene lookup returns CDR1 LNHDA and CDR2 SQIVND (reference sequence). V was shortened by 5 bases and J by 4 bases, with 14 bases between the two germline ends. This CDR3 has 14 amino acids. Here the CDR3 reads CASSPTGDFYGYTF. Written as DNA, the CDR3 is TGTGCCAGTAGTCCCACAGGAGACTTCTATGGCTACACCTTC.

This clone appeared a few times. The genes are TRBV2 and TRBJ2-1; the match to TRBD1 covers 11 bases. The CDR3 is 14 amino acids. Losses at the gene ends were 6 bases for V and 5 bases for J; bases not matched to a gene: 3. The germline V gene encodes CDR1 SNHLY and CDR2 FYNNEI. The CDR3 protein is CASRGQGANNEQFF. The DNA for the CDR3 is TGTGCCAGCAGAGGACAGGGGGCGAACAATGAGCAGTTCTTC.

The rearrangement links TRBV7-9 to TRBJ2-2; 7 nucleotides align to TRBD1. The V segment lost 5 bases and the J segment 6 bases; nucleotides outside the gene matches: 15. The V gene's germline CDR1 is SEHNR and CDR2 FQNEAQ (reference sequence). The CDR3 is 17 amino acids. The CDR3 region is CASSLSPGRQGPGELFF. CDR3 bases: TGTGCCAGCAGCCTGTCCCCCGGAAGACAGGGCCCCGGGGAGCTGTTTTTT. The complete variable domain, with remaining parts taken from reference TRBV7-9 and TRBJ2-2, reads DTGVSQNPRHKITKRGQNVTFRCDPISEHNRLYWYRQTLGQGPEFLTYFQNEAQLEKSRLLSDRFSAERPKGSFSTLEIQRTEQGDSAMYLCASSLSPGRQGPGELFFGEGSRLTVL.

This chain uses TRBV29-1 with TRBJ1-5, with no clear D. V was trimmed by 3 bases and J by 4 bases, leaving 13 bases between them. The CDR3 totals 14 residues. Germline CDR1 is SQVTM and CDR2 is ANQGSEA. In nucleotides, the CDR3 is TGCAGCGTTGAGTTAGGAGGGAAGAATCAGCCCCAGCATTTT. Amino acid sequence: CSVELGGKNQPQHF.

This clone was observed once. The chain uses TRBV29-1 and TRBJ2-3, with D possibly being TRBD2 (6 bases). CDR3 length: 16 residues. Trimming pared 4 bases from V and 0 bases from J, leaving 17 bases between. Germline CDR1 is SQVTM and CDR2 is ANQGSEA. Written as DNA, the CDR3 is TGCAGCGTTGTAGGCGGGACGGCGACTAGCACAGATACGCAGTATTTT. It codes for CSVVGGTATSTDTQYF.

The rearrangement joins TRBV14 to TRBJ2-1; D is undetermined. There are 13 residues in the CDR3. Germline-derived CDR1 and CDR2 are SGHDN and FVKESK. Trimming shortened V by 5 bases and J by 1 base, and 6 bases separated the two germline ends. CDR3 sequence reads: CASSVTSYNEQFF. DNA of the CDR3: TGTGCCAGCAGCGTTACTTCCTACAATGAGCAGTTCTTC.

The chain has TRBV18 and TRBJ1-2; D is uncertain. CDR1 is KGHSH and CDR2 is LQKENI in the germline V gene. Trimming removed 8 bases at V and 6 bases at J, with 16 bases between. This CDR3 region has 13 residues. The CDR3 nucleotides are TGTGCCAGCCGCCGCACTACTAGTAATGGCTACACCTTC. The encoded protein is CASRRTTSNGYTF.

The chain couples TRBV4-3 to TRBJ2-1; the match to TRBD2 covers 10 bases. Germline CDR1 reads LGHNA; CDR2 reads YSLEER. The CDR3 spans 16 residues. V was pared by 0 bases and J by 8 bases, with 7 bases of the junction left unmatched. The CDR3 loop is CASSQDASGGGDEQFF. CDR3 coding DNA: TGCGCCAGCAGCCAAGATGCTAGCGGGGGCGGGGATGAGCAGTTCTTC.

The chain employs TRBV27 and TRBJ2-3, with D possibly being TRBD2 (6 bases). This CDR3 is 14 amino acids long. Trimming removed 6 bases from V and 6 bases from J, with 16 bases in between. Per the germline V gene, CDR1 is MNHEY and CDR2 is SMNVEV (reference sequence). CDR3 sequence reads: CASSSGGPGDTQYF. The CDR3 DNA reads TGTGCCAGCAGCTCAGGAGGGCCTGGGGATACGCAGTATTTT.